The next 15 T cell receptor beta chains were all read from a single sample in a study of T cell responses to AZD1222 COVID-19 vaccine. The table came from immunoSEQ multiplex PCR; TCRdb's copy has only in-frame clones and leaves some out. Of 140,000 or so clones listed, just over 90% were seen once; the top ten hold 1.5% to 2%. The sequences come from peripheral blood, collected on day 0 of AZD1222 vaccination. These receptors all stem from an adult in good health.

V gene TRBV7-2 combines with J gene TRBJ1-1; D call uncertain. Deletions cut 6 bases from V and 1 base from J, with 6 bases between. Germline V gene lookup returns CDR1 SGHTA and CDR2 FQGNSA. This CDR3 has 12 residues. The CDR3 here is CASSYSNTEAFF. CDR3 DNA: TGTGCCAGCAGTTACTCGAACACTGAAGCTTTCTTT. Full variable domain (rest looked up from reference TRBV7-2 and TRBJ1-1): GAGVSQSPSNKVTEKGKDVELRCDPISGHTALYWYRQSLGQGLEFLIYFQGNSAPDKSGLPSDRFSAERTGGSVSTLTIQRTQQEDSAVYLCASSYSNTEAFFGQGTRLTVV.

This rearrangement joins TRBV13 to TRBJ2-5, with TRBD1 matching 7 bases. This CDR3 has 14 amino acids. CDR1 PRHDT and CDR2 FYEKMQ come from the germline V gene (reference sequence). V lost 2 bases, J lost 7 bases, and 7 bases stayed unmatched. The CDR3 region is CASSLLRGQGTQYF. In nucleotides, the CDR3 is TGTGCCAGCAGCTTACTAAGGGGGCAGGGGACCCAGTACTTC.

The rearrangement joins TRBV4-1 to TRBJ2-5; 12 nucleotides align to TRBD1. V was pared by 4 bases and J by 5 bases, with 5 bases of the junction left unmatched. CDR3 length equals 15 residues. Germline values: CDR1 MGHRA, CDR2 YSYEKL. CDR3: CASSPGQGARETQYF. CDR3 coding DNA: TGCGCCAGCAGCCCGGGACAGGGGGCAAGGGAGACCCAGTACTTC.

This clone was counted a single time. The gene calls are TRBV6-5 and TRBJ2-2; 7 nucleotides match TRBD1. The J segment lost 5 bases and the V segment lost 4 bases, leaving 10 bases of the junction unmatched. The CDR3 is made up of 16 amino acids. Germline-derived CDR1 and CDR2 are MNHEY and SVGAGI. The CDR3 DNA reads as TGTGCCAGCAGTTCCGACAGGGCTGGGGTAACCGGGGAGCTGTTTTTT. Its translation is CASSSDRAGVTGELFF.

To note about this clone: Other DNA sequences in the same sample also yield this CDR3. The chain carries TRBV7-2 and TRBJ1-1; D uncertain. CDR1 and CDR2 (germline): SGHTA, FQGNSA. V was pared by 1 base and J by 1 base, with 7 bases between. The CDR3 extends over 14 amino acids. CDR3 residues: CASSLGQANTEAFF. In nucleotides, the CDR3 is TGTGCCAGCAGCTTAGGGCAGGCGAACACTGAAGCTTTCTTT.

The rearrangement links TRBV2 to TRBJ2-1, with D possibly TRBD2 on 5 matching bases. V was trimmed by 7 bases and J by 2 bases, leaving 9 bases between them. The germline CDR1 and CDR2 sequences are SNHLY and FYNNEI. The CDR3 is 13 residues long. The CDR3: CASTSGTYNEQFF. The CDR3 DNA follows: TGTGCCAGCACCTCCGGGACCTACAATGAGCAGTTCTTC.

V usage is TRBV4-3 and J usage is TRBJ1-1; 8 bases line up with TRBD1. Unmatched junction bases numbered 8, after V lost 3 bases and J lost 5 bases. The CDR3 contains 15 residues. Germline CDR1 reads LGHNA; CDR2 reads YSLEER. CDR3 region: CASSHFTGGRTEAFF. In DNA form, the CDR3 reads TGCGCCAGCAGCCACTTCACAGGGGGAAGGACTGAAGCTTTCTTT.

J is TRBJ1-5 and V is TRBV5-6, with 7 nucleotides matching TRBD1. The ends lost 2 bases at V and 5 bases at J; junction bases unmatched: 1. This CDR3 has 13 residues. CDR1 and CDR2 (germline): SGHDT, YYEEEE. CDR3 in amino acids: CASSLGGHQPQHF. CDR3 DNA sequence: TGTGCCAGCAGCTTAGGGGGCCATCAGCCCCAGCATTTT.

This clone was detected a few times. The J gene is TRBJ1-6, the V gene TRBV7-9, with TRBD1 matching 7 bases. The CDR3 loop spans 15 amino acids. Germline trimming cut 5 bases from V and 8 bases from J; bases unmatched to any gene: 9. Germline V gene data show CDR1 as SEHNR and CDR2 as FQNEAQ (reference sequence). DNA for the CDR3: TGTGCCAGCAGCGTGGGGGGACAGTTTCATTCACCCCTCCACTTT. Translated: CASSVGGQFHSPLHF.

The chain employs TRBV24-1 and TRBJ2-3; D might be TRBD2 (5 bases). CDR1 KGHDR and CDR2 SFDVKD come from the germline V gene. V lost 4 bases and J 4 bases, leaving 14 bases between the germline ends. The CDR3 is made up of 15 amino acids. CDR3 residues: CATSDKTSYADTQYF. The CDR3 region has the DNA TGTGCCACCAGTGACAAAACTAGTTACGCAGATACGCAGTATTTT.

This sequence joins TRBV18 and TRBJ1-1, with D unresolved. The CDR3 spans 14 residues. Trimming stripped 4 bases from V and 2 bases from J, with 11 bases between. The germline CDR1 and CDR2 sequences are KGHSH and LQKENI. Here the CDR3 reads CASSLRTDNTEAFF. In DNA form, the CDR3 reads TGTGCCAGCTCACTTCGGACGGATAACACTGAAGCTTTCTTT.

The chain has TRBV9 and TRBJ2-1; D is undetermined. Germline assignment: CDR1 SGDLS and CDR2 YYNGEE. The CDR3 loop spans 14 amino acids. V lost 0 bases to trimming and J lost 6 bases, with 10 bases between them. The CDR3 bases are TGTGCCAGCAGCGTAGTTGGTCCTTTCAATGAGCAGTTCTTC. Protein: CASSVVGPFNEQFF.

V usage is TRBV12-3 or TRBV12-4 and J usage is TRBJ2-5; 7 bases line up with TRBD2. CDR3 length: 13 residues. After removal of 6 bases from V and 5 bases from J, the junction contained 6 bases not matched to a gene. The CDR3 nucleotides are TGTGCCAGCAGATCCGGACTAGTGGAGACCCAGTACTTC. Translating gives CASRSGLVETQYF.

Here the CDR3 DNA reads TGTGCCAGCAGATCCGGACAGGGGGCGAGCACCGGGGAGCTGTTTTTT. This gives the protein CASRSGQGASTGELFF. The rearrangement links TRBV28 to TRBJ2-2; 11 bases map to TRBD1. The length of the CDR3 is 16 residues. After removal of 6 bases from V and 4 bases from J, the junction contained 7 bases not matched to a gene. From germline, CDR1 is MDHEN and CDR2 SYDVKM.

V and J are TRBV9 and TRBJ1-1; 10 nucleotides agree with TRBD1. The CDR3 loop spans 16 amino acids. V dropped 4 bases and J dropped 4; count of bases not matched to a gene: 10. The germline CDR1 and CDR2 sequences are SGDLS and YYNGEE. In DNA form, the CDR3 reads TGTGCCAGCAGCATTCCCCGGGACAGGGGTGTCACTGAAGCTTTCTTT. Protein sequence: CASSIPRDRGVTEAFF.